This is a list of T cell receptor beta chains from one sample in a study of naive and memory T cell subsets. TCRdb fed the 5' RACE reads into MiXCR, producing one record per CDR3 protein. The table includes approximately 32,000 distinct CDR3 sequences, roughly a sixth detected once. Receptor source: a female donor in good health. The CDR3 runs from the conserved cysteine through the conserved F or W. D genes are given only for firm matches. The size entry is marked missing in some rows and otherwise reads once, few, many or a size class.

cdr3_aa cdr3_nt j_call v_call d_call clone_size
CASSGRGAGTEAFF TGCGCCAGCAGCGGTAGGGGTGCGGGCACTGAAGCTTTCTTT TRBJ1-1 TRBV5-1 NA NA
CSASDRAYEQYF TGCAGTGCTAGTGACAGGGCCTACGAGCAGTACTTC TRBJ2-7 TRBV20-1 TRBD1 few
CASSQGGPSYNEQFF TGTGCCAGCAGCCAAGGGGGACCATCCTACAATGAGCAGTTCTTC TRBJ2-1 TRBV5-4 NA once
CASSYSQTGNTIYF TGTGCCAGCAGTTACTCCCAGACTGGAAACACCATATATTTT TRBJ1-3 TRBV6-5 NA many
CASSLDRRLEKLFF TGTGCCAGCAGTTTGGACAGACGTCTTGAAAAACTGTTTTTT TRBJ1-4 TRBV27 NA NA
CSAVQVEQYF TGCAGTGCCGTCCAAGTAGAGCAGTACTTC TRBJ2-7 TRBV20-1 NA many
CASSSGTGTGELFF TGTGCCAGCAGTTCCGGGACAGGCACCGGGGAGCTGTTTTTT TRBJ2-2 TRBV5-4 TRBD1 NA
CSATPNHYGDTF TGCAGTGCGACGCCCAACCACTATGGCGACACCTTC TRBJ1-2 TRBV20-1 NA many
CASSLGTSGVNTGELFF TGTGCCAGCAGCCTTGGGACTAGCGGGGTGAACACCGGGGAGCTGTTTTTT TRBJ2-2 TRBV12-3/TRBV12-4 TRBD2 many
CASSRGQGGETQYF TGTGCCAGCAGCAGAGGACAGGGAGGGGAGACCCAGTACTTC TRBJ2-5 TRBV5-5 NA few
CSARPRGAPHEQFF TGCAGTGCTAGACCTAGGGGGGCCCCCCATGAGCAGTTCTTC TRBJ2-1 TRBV20-1 NA few
CASSYFVGYQETQYF TGTGCCAGCAGCTACTTCGTTGGATACCAAGAGACCCAGTACTTC TRBJ2-5 TRBV7-9 NA few
CASSYSDSHYEQYF TGTGCCAGCAGTTACTCGGACAGCCACTACGAGCAGTACTTC TRBJ2-7 TRBV6-2/TRBV6-3 NA NA
CASSLAVTNTGELFF TGTGCCAGCAGCCTAGCGGTTACGAACACCGGGGAGCTGTTTTTT TRBJ2-2 TRBV6-5 TRBD2 many
CASSSPRKLAGDSYNEQFF TGTGCCAGCAGCTCCCCCCGGAAACTAGCGGGGGACTCCTACAATGAGCAGTTCTTC TRBJ2-1 TRBV7-2 TRBD2 NA
CSVQDISYGYTF TGCAGCGTCCAGGACATCAGTTATGGCTACACCTTC TRBJ1-2 TRBV29-1 NA many
CASRPGQGARGHEAFF TGCGCCAGCAGACCGGGACAGGGGGCGAGAGGCCACGAAGCTTTCTTT TRBJ1-1 TRBV5-1 TRBD1 NA
CAIGAEPQYF TGTGCCATCGGGGCCGAGCCGCAGTACTTC TRBJ2-7 TRBV10-3 NA once
CASRGQGPSYEQYF TGTGCCAGCAGGGGACAGGGGCCTTCCTACGAGCAGTACTTC TRBJ2-7 TRBV12-3/TRBV12-4 TRBD1 many
CASSSGANVLTF TGTGCCAGCAGTTCCGGGGCCAACGTCCTGACTTTC TRBJ2-6 TRBV12-3/TRBV12-4 NA NA
CASSLIDNQPQHF TGTGCCAGCAGCCTAATTGACAATCAGCCCCAGCATTTT TRBJ1-5 TRBV7-2 NA many
CASSQQGYQPQHF TGCGCCAGCAGCCAACAGGGTTACCAGCCCCAGCATTTT TRBJ1-5 TRBV4-1 NA NA
CASSPGDLALKTQYF TGTGCCAGCAGCCCAGGGGACCTAGCCCTCAAGACCCAGTACTTC TRBJ2-5 TRBV6-5 NA many
CASTNEGVHIQYF TGTGCCAGCACCAACGAAGGGGTTCACATTCAGTACTTC TRBJ2-4 TRBV6-1 NA few
CSASSWGSPNHNEQFF TGCAGTGCTAGTTCATGGGGTAGCCCAAATCACAATGAGCAGTTCTTC TRBJ2-1 TRBV20-1 NA many
CASSKTGDQPQHF TGCGCCAGCAGCAAAACAGGGGATCAGCCCCAGCATTTT TRBJ1-5 TRBV5-1 TRBD1 NA
CSGSGGTGVEQYF TGCAGCGGATCCGGGGGGACTGGGGTCGAGCAGTACTTC TRBJ2-7 TRBV29-1 TRBD2 many
CSALEGKLFF TGCAGTGCCTTGGAGGGGAAACTGTTTTTT TRBJ1-4 TRBV20-1 NA few
CASSVVARTYQETQYF TGTGCCAGCAGCGTAGTCGCTAGAACGTACCAAGAGACCCAGTACTTC TRBJ2-5 TRBV9 NA NA
CASSDSGGTGELFF TGTGCCAGCAGTGACTCCGGGGGCACCGGGGAGCTGTTTTTT TRBJ2-2 TRBV6-4 NA few
CASRATGQGTFWGTGELFF TGTGCCAGCAGGGCTACGGGACAGGGGACCTTCTGGGGGACCGGGGAGCTGTTTTTT TRBJ2-2 TRBV6-1 TRBD1 many
CASSPRSGFTDTQYF TGTGCCAGCTCACCACGTAGCGGGTTCACAGATACGCAGTATTTT TRBJ2-3 TRBV18 TRBD2 many
CASRLYEQYF TGCGCCAGCCGACTCTACGAGCAGTACTTC TRBJ2-7 TRBV5-1 NA NA
CASMGAYEQYF TGTGCCAGCATGGGGGCCTACGAGCAGTACTTC TRBJ2-7 TRBV12-3/TRBV12-4 NA many
CASSPIGVSSTDTQYF TGTGCCAGCTCCCCCATAGGAGTATCTAGCACAGATACGCAGTATTTT TRBJ2-3 TRBV13 NA few
CASSQGTGFEAFF TGTGCCAGCAGCCAAGGGACAGGGTTTGAAGCTTTCTTT TRBJ1-1 TRBV6-5 TRBD1 many
CASSYSRGVNTEAFF TGTGCCAGCAGTTACTCGCGTGGAGTGAACACTGAAGCTTTCTTT TRBJ1-1 TRBV6-5 NA NA
CASSLDTYEQYF TGCGCCAGCAGCTTGGACACCTACGAGCAGTACTTC TRBJ2-7 TRBV5-1 NA NA
CSARDRTYGYTF TGCAGTGCTAGGGACAGAACCTATGGCTACACCTTC TRBJ1-2 TRBV20-1 NA many
CASSLVIRVRDPTDTQYF TGTGCCAGCAGCTTAGTAATTAGGGTCAGAGATCCCACAGATACGCAGTATTTT TRBJ2-3 TRBV11-2 NA few
CSAVRAGGHETQYF TGCAGTGCTGTCCGAGCGGGGGGGCATGAGACCCAGTACTTC TRBJ2-5 TRBV20-1 TRBD2 medium-sized
CASSLDGGTLYEQYF TGTGCCAGCAGCTTAGACGGGGGGACCCTCTACGAGCAGTACTTC TRBJ2-7 TRBV11-2 TRBD2 few
CASSVAQGGSEQYF TGTGCCAGCAGCGTAGCACAGGGGGGGAGTGAGCAGTACTTC TRBJ2-7 TRBV9 NA few
CASSLGGDYNEQFF TGCGCCAGCAGCTTGGGAGGTGACTACAATGAGCAGTTCTTC TRBJ2-1 TRBV5-1 NA NA
CASSLDRGNTDTQYF TGTGCCAGCAGCCTAGACAGGGGGAACACAGATACGCAGTATTTT TRBJ2-3 TRBV7-6 TRBD1 many